What follows is one T cell receptor beta chain and its context. PCR was performed using 60 Vbeta and 13 Jbeta primers. Some clones are missing from TCRdb's copy, which holds only in-frame ones; the method was immunoSEQ multiplex PCR. This table has roughly 61,000 clones, roughly 90% appearing once. The CDR3 has 16 residues. Germline CDR1 is SGHKS and CDR2 is YYEKEE (reference sequence). The J segment lost 4 bases and the V segment lost 8 bases, leaving 15 bases of the junction unmatched. The data were taken from a study of cytomegalovirus exposure and HLA in healthy donors. This TCR was recovered from a man in his thirties or forties in good health and CMV-seropositive. The chain carries TRBV5-5 and TRBJ2-3, with 8 bases fitting TRBD1. Sequenced sample: PBMCs. Written as DNA, the CDR3 is TGTGCCAGTGGAATGGGGGGCAGGGGGCGCGCAGATACGCAGTATTTT. Residues: CASGMGGRGRADTQYF. Full variable domain (remainder filled in from reference TRBV5-5 and TRBJ2-3): DAGVTQSPTHLIKTRGQQVTLRCSPISGHKSVSWYQQVLGQGPQFIFQYYEKEERGRGNFPDRFSARQFPNYSSELNVNALLLGDSALYLCASGMGGRGRADTQYFGPGTRLTVL.